Shown below are 4 T cell receptor beta chains from a single sample sequenced in a study of blood T cell repertoires in COVID-19. TCRdb's table, derived via immunoSEQ multiplex PCR, lists solely in-frame clones and lacks some. Of approximately 220,000 clones listed, approximately 78% were seen once; the top ten hold 8.5% to 12%. Input material: peripheral blood. Receptors were obtained from an elderly woman with acute or convalescent COVID-19.

The V gene is TRBV19, the J gene TRBJ2-3; 11 positions agree with TRBD1. This CDR3 contains 15 residues. Germline CDR1 and CDR2: LNHDA and SQIVND (reference sequence). Trimming removed 5 bases from V and 6 bases from J; junction bases left unmatched: 7. The CDR3 loop is CASSRSRDRGDTQYF. CDR3 nucleotides: TGTGCCAGTAGTCGGAGCCGGGACAGGGGGGATACGCAGTATTTT.

This rearrangement joins TRBV5-5 to TRBJ2-7; TRBD2 matches at 14 bases. The germline CDR1 and CDR2 sequences are SGHKS and YYEKEE (reference sequence). The junction had 6 bases not matched to a gene; V was cut back by 4 bases and J by 6 bases. CDR3 length: 15 residues. The CDR3: CASSAGLAGGPEQYF. CDR3 nucleotides: TGTGCCAGCAGCGCTGGACTAGCGGGAGGTCCCGAGCAGTACTTC.

This clone has a single count. The chain links TRBV6-5 to TRBJ2-7; 14 bases fit TRBD2. CDR3 length: 14 residues. With 8 bases clipped from V and 3 bases from J, the junction kept 3 bases outside the gene matches. CDR1 is MNHEY and CDR2 is SVGAGI in the germline V gene. The CDR3 DNA reads TGTGCCAGCGAGGGGACTAGCGGGAGCTACGAGCAGTACTTC. It encodes CASEGTSGSYEQYF.

The J gene is TRBJ1-2, the V gene TRBV28; D possibly corresponds to TRBD1 (5 bases). V lost 6 bases and J lost 6, with 26 bases in between. Per germline, CDR1 MDHEN and CDR2 SYDVKM. The CDR3 consists of 17 residues. This chain's CDR3 is CASSYILAGLPRDGYTF. As DNA, the CDR3 is TGTGCCAGCAGCTATATTTTGGCGGGACTCCCTAGGGATGGCTACACCTTC.